Below, 25 T cell receptor beta chains from the same sample are listed, as sequenced in a study of blood T cell repertoires in COVID-19. The assay was immunoSEQ multiplex PCR, and TCRdb's table has in-frame clones only and misses some. The sample includes 350,000 to 450,000 clones, approximately 87% of them seen just once. Sequenced sample: peripheral blood. The receptor set was obtained from a woman in her sixties or seventies with COVID-19, enrolled during active disease.

This chain connects TRBV27 to TRBJ2-3; 8 positions match TRBD2. V was clipped by 3 bases and J by 5 bases; unmatched bases: 7. The CDR3 consists of 15 residues. Germline V gives CDR1 MNHEY, CDR2 SMNVEV (reference sequence). The CDR3 sequence is CASSLHRGGGDTQYF. In DNA, the CDR3 is TGTGCCAGCAGTTTGCACCGGGGGGGCGGAGATACGCAGTATTTT.

V usage is TRBV5-1 and J usage is TRBJ2-7; 10 nucleotides line up with TRBD1. Trimming took 4 bases from V and 2 from J; bases not matched to a gene: 9. Looked up from germline, CDR1 is SGHRS and CDR2 is YFSETQ. The CDR3 consists of 16 residues. The CDR3 protein is CASSPGTGDVAYEQYF. The CDR3 bases are TGCGCCAGCAGCCCCGGGACAGGGGATGTCGCCTACGAGCAGTACTTC.

The rearrangement joins TRBV9 to TRBJ1-4, with a tentative D call TRBD1 (6 bases). V lost 0 bases and J lost 4, with 10 bases in between. Germline CDR1 is SGDLS and CDR2 is YYNGEE. The CDR3 totals 15 residues. In DNA, the CDR3 is TGTGCCAGCAGCGTAGAACAGGGTTTTAATGAAAAACTGTTTTTT. Protein sequence: CASSVEQGFNEKLFF.

This chain links TRBV5-1 with TRBJ2-1, with 12 bases aligning to TRBD2. Germline CDR1 reads SGHRS; CDR2 reads YFSETQ. The CDR3 has 16 amino acids. V gave up 4 bases and J gave up 8 bases; unmatched junction bases: 10. The CDR3 coding sequence is TGCGCCAGCAGCGCCAGCCTAGCGGGGGGGCGATATGAGCAGTTCTTC. Amino acid sequence: CASSASLAGGRYEQFF.

This clone was observed a few times. The chain recombines TRBV30 with TRBJ2-1, with 9 bases that match TRBD2. Germline CDR1 GTSNPN, CDR2 SVGIG (reference sequence). V trimming: 0 bases; J trimming: 6 bases; junction bases outside the gene matches: 3. The CDR3 spans 14 residues. This chain's CDR3 is CAWSVGGGGNEQFF. The DNA of the CDR3 is TGTGCCTGGAGTGTTGGCGGGGGGGGCAATGAGCAGTTCTTC.

This clone showed up just once. This chain uses TRBV6-5 with TRBJ2-3, with D hard to call. This CDR3 has 14 amino acids. The V and J ends lost 8 bases and 0 bases respectively, with 12 bases between them. The V gene's germline CDR1 is MNHEY and CDR2 SVGAGI. CDR3 region: CASHHFSSTDTQYF. The CDR3 DNA sequence: TGTGCCAGCCATCACTTTTCTAGCACAGATACGCAGTATTTT.

The chain carries TRBV9 and TRBJ1-3, with 8 bases aligning to TRBD1. V lost 6 bases to trimming and J lost 0 bases; unmatched junction nucleotides: 14. Germline V gene sequence: CDR1 SGDLS, CDR2 YYNGEE. This CDR3 is 18 amino acids long. The CDR3 region is CASNGQGVWTFSGNTIYF. DNA of the CDR3: TGTGCCAGCAACGGACAGGGTGTTTGGACCTTCTCTGGAAACACCATATATTTT. The entire variable domain, with the rest obtained from reference TRBV9 and TRBJ1-3, is as follows: DSGVTQTPKHLITATGQRVTLRCSPRSGDLSVYWYQQSLDQGLQFLIQYYNGEERAKGNILERFSAQQFPDLHSELNLSSLELGDSALYFCASNGQGVWTFSGNTIYFGEGSWLTVV.

The chain recombines TRBV2 with TRBJ2-2; the match to TRBD2 covers 15 bases. Trimming took 9 bases from V and 4 from J; bases not matched to a gene: 9. This CDR3 comprises 17 residues. In germline, CDR1 is SNHLY, CDR2 FYNNEI. The CDR3 DNA sequence: TGTGCCAGTTCGGGACTAGCGGGGGGCCATGGCACCGGGGAGCTGTTTTTT. Its translation is CASSGLAGGHGTGELFF.

The chain recombines TRBV5-1 with TRBJ2-3; 15 bases match TRBD2. The CDR3 length is 19 residues. CDR1 and CDR2 (germline): SGHRS, YFSETQ. Germline trimming cut 3 bases from V and 0 bases from J; bases unmatched to any gene: 8. The CDR3 coding sequence is TGCGCCAGCAGCTCAAGGACTAGCGGGGGGGTTATGAGCACAGATACGCAGTATTTT. Its protein product is CASSSRTSGGVMSTDTQYF.

The CDR3 sequence is CASSLWGTGLNTEAFF. DNA for the CDR3: TGTGCCAGTAGCCTTTGGGGGACAGGCTTGAACACTGAAGCTTTCTTT. The chain employs TRBV19 and TRBJ1-1; TRBD1 matches at 8 bases. The CDR3 totals 16 residues. CDR1 and CDR2 from the germline V gene are LNHDA and SQIVND (reference sequence). The ends lost 6 bases at V and 0 bases at J; junction bases unmatched: 9.

J is TRBJ2-1 and V is TRBV21-1; the table gives TRBD1 as D, unverified against the DNA. TRBV21-1 is flagged as a pseudogene. This CDR3 spans 17 amino acids. The CDR3 bases are TGTGCCAGCAGCGGTAATACCGGGACAGAATCCTACAATGAGCAGTTCTTC. Translated, it gives CASSGNTGTESYNEQFF.

The rearrangement uses TRBV5-1 and TRBJ1-5, with 7 bases aligning to TRBD1. In germline, CDR1 is SGHRS, CDR2 YFSETQ. This CDR3 spans 14 amino acids. Trimming cost V 4 bases and J 9 bases; bases outside gene matches: 10. CDR3 sequence: CASSLGQAQAPQHF. Written as DNA, the CDR3 is TGCGCCAGCAGCCTCGGACAGGCCCAGGCGCCCCAGCATTTT.

This chain joins TRBV6-5 and TRBJ1-4; D possibly corresponds to TRBD1 (6 bases). V lost 5 bases to trimming and J lost 8 bases, with 15 bases between them. The CDR3 extends over 14 amino acids. Germline V CDR1 and CDR2: MNHEY, SVGAGI. CDR3 sequence reads: CASSLARGAEKLFF. DNA of the CDR3: TGTGCCAGCAGTCTTGCCCGGGGGGCGGAAAAACTGTTTTTT.

This chain uses TRBV5-1 with TRBJ1-2, with D possibly matching TRBD1 (5 bases). The CDR3 is 16 residues long. Trimming took off 0 bases at V and 4 bases at J, with 16 bases between the two ends. Germline-derived CDR1 and CDR2 are SGHRS and YFSETQ. CDR3 region: CASSLEQATGGYGYTF. The CDR3 DNA sequence: TGCGCCAGCAGCTTGGAACAGGCGACGGGAGGCTATGGCTACACCTTC.

The V and J genes are TRBV9 and TRBJ2-1; D possibly corresponds to TRBD2 (6 bases). V was shortened by 0 bases and J by 2 bases, with 9 bases between the two germline ends. Germline V lookup: CDR1 SGDLS, CDR2 YYNGEE. This CDR3 spans 15 amino acids. CDR3 DNA sequence: TGTGCCAGCAGCGTAGCCACGGGGGCCTACAATGAGCAGTTCTTC. Translation gives CASSVATGAYNEQFF.

The V gene is TRBV2, the J gene TRBJ1-2; D gene uncertain. The V gene's germline CDR1 is SNHLY and CDR2 FYNNEI. The V end was cut by 6 bases, the J end by 7 bases, with 15 bases between. The CDR3 contains 13 residues. CDR3 residues: CASRWRVNGGYTF. In DNA, the CDR3 is TGTGCCAGCAGATGGAGGGTAAATGGTGGCTACACCTTC.

V and J are TRBV2 and TRBJ2-1, with D unclear. The CDR3 is 9 amino acids. From germline, CDR1 is SNHLY and CDR2 FYNNEI. Trimming cost V 8 bases and J 11 bases, with 7 bases left between them. As DNA, the CDR3 is TGTGCCAGCGAGTCCCAGCAGTTCTTC. Translated: CASESQQFF.

CDR3 loop: CASSIATADTQYF. The CDR3 DNA reads TGTGCCAGTAGTATAGCGACAGCAGATACGCAGTATTTT. The chain combines TRBV19 with TRBJ2-3; tentatively, D is TRBD1 (5 bases). The CDR3 is made up of 13 amino acids. The ends were cut back, 1 base at V and 4 bases at J, with 6 bases in the middle. From germline, CDR1 is LNHDA and CDR2 SQIVND (reference sequence). The whole variable domain, filled in from reference TRBV19 and TRBJ2-3, reads DGGITQSPKYLFRKEGQNVTLSCEQNLNHDAMYWYRQDPGQGLRLIYYSQIVNDFQKGDIAEGYSVSREKKESFPLTVTSAQKNPTAFYLCASSIATADTQYFGPGTRLTVL.

The chain couples TRBV7-9 to TRBJ2-6; 8 bases map to TRBD1. CDR3 length equals 18 residues. Germline V gives CDR1 SEHNR, CDR2 FQNEAQ (reference sequence). With V trimmed by 5 bases and J by 0 bases, 9 bases remained unmatched. In DNA form, the CDR3 reads TGTGCCAGCAGCCTGACAGGGGCGGCTGTCTCTGGGGCCAACGTCCTGACTTTC. This translates into CASSLTGAAVSGANVLTF.

J is TRBJ2-3 and V is TRBV19, with a tentative D call TRBD2 (5 bases). The V end lost 8 bases, the J end lost 6 bases, and 15 bases lay between the germline ends. The CDR3 covers 13 residues. Looked up from germline, CDR1 is LNHDA and CDR2 is SQIVND (reference sequence). The CDR3 DNA sequence: TGTGCCAGTTCTCTGGGGAGAACGGATACGCAGTATTTT. Its protein product is CASSLGRTDTQYF.

The chain has TRBV28 and TRBJ1-2, with D tentatively TRBD1 (5 bases). The CDR3 runs to 13 residues. Trimming took off 2 bases at V and 8 bases at J, with 12 bases between the two ends. Germline V gene data show CDR1 as MDHEN and CDR2 as SYDVKM. CDR3 in DNA: TGTGCCAGCAGTTTAAGGGCTGGGGCGGGCTACACCTTC. Amino acids: CASSLRAGAGYTF.

This clone showed up just a few times. This chain uses TRBV3-1 (or the pseudogene TRBV3-2) with TRBJ1-3; 10 nucleotides agree with TRBD1. The V gene's germline CDR1 is LGHDT and CDR2 YNNKEL (reference sequence). The CDR3 covers 16 residues. J lost 9 bases, V lost 1 base, and 9 bases had no gene match. The CDR3 sequence: CASSQGGGQGVSTIYF. DNA for the CDR3: TGTGCCAGCAGCCAAGGGGGCGGACAGGGGGTTTCCACCATATATTTT.

The chain employs TRBV9 and TRBJ2-3; TRBD2 agrees at 12 bases. Germline V CDR1 and CDR2: SGDLS, YYNGEE. The CDR3 sequence is 17 residues long. J lost 2 bases, V lost 0 bases, and 4 bases had no gene match. The CDR3, as DNA: TGTGCCAGCAGCGTAGGGACTAGCGGGGATTTCACAGATACGCAGTATTTT. Translating it yields CASSVGTSGDFTDTQYF.

V and J are TRBV5-5 and TRBJ2-3, with a possible D match to TRBD2 (6 bases). Germline assignment: CDR1 SGHKS and CDR2 YYEKEE (reference sequence). V was trimmed by 0 bases and J by 2 bases, leaving 13 bases between them. This CDR3 has 16 residues. CDR3 sequence reads: CASSLVGGDYTDTQYF. CDR3 bases: TGTGCCAGCAGCTTGGTTGGCGGGGATTACACAGATACGCAGTATTTT.

This chain uses TRBV28 with TRBJ1-1; TRBD1 might be the D (5 bases). Looked up from germline, CDR1 is MDHEN and CDR2 is SYDVKM. V lost 6 bases and J lost 6, with 11 bases in between. CDR3 length: 12 residues. The CDR3 loop is CASSLAGPEAFF. CDR3 DNA: TGTGCCAGCAGCCTAGCGGGACCTGAAGCTTTCTTT.